The 21 T cell receptor beta chains in this list originate from one sample, sequenced in a study of response to subunit inactivated influenza vaccine. TCRdb reanalysed the RT-PCR reads using MiXCR and keeps one entry per CDR3 protein. The sample includes almost 250,000 distinct CDR3 sequences, 12% of them seen just once. The specimen comprised non-naive T cells sorted from PBMCs, sampled around 14 days before vaccination. These receptors all come from a man in his forties or fifties who received an inactivated influenza vaccine.

This clonotype was observed at least ten times. V usage is TRBV20-1 and J usage is TRBJ1-2; D may be TRBD1 (6 bases). Trimming cost V 6 bases and J 4 bases, with 12 bases left between them. Germline V CDR1 and CDR2: DFQATT, SNEGSKA (reference sequence). The CDR3 is made up of 12 amino acids. DNA of the CDR3: TGCAGTGCGACAGGACAGACCTATGGCTACACCTTC. Translating it yields CSATGQTYGYTF.

The chain couples TRBV10-2 to TRBJ2-2, with TRBD2 as a possible D gene (5 bases). Germline lookup yields CDR1 WSHSY and CDR2 SAAADI. The CDR3 extends over 18 amino acids. V was clipped by 0 bases and J by 3 bases, with 17 bases between them. The DNA for the CDR3 is TGCGCCAGCAGTGAGTCGTCGATCGCGGGCCGGGACACCGGGGAGCTGTTTTTT. Amino acid sequence: CASSESSIAGRDTGELFF.

This clonotype has a handful of counts. This rearrangement joins TRBV2 to TRBJ2-1; 13 bases are shared with TRBD2. CDR1 and CDR2 from the germline V gene are SNHLY and FYNNEI. The CDR3 length is 14 residues. The J segment lost 9 bases and the V segment lost 2 bases, leaving 1 base of the junction unmatched. CDR3 amino acids: CASSERTSGGEQFF. DNA for the CDR3: TGTGCCAGCAGTGAAAGGACTAGCGGGGGTGAGCAGTTCTTC.

The rearrangement uses TRBV6-1 and TRBJ2-1; the D gene could be TRBD1 or TRBD2 (5 bases each). With 8 bases removed from V and 9 bases from J, the gap between germline ends came to 14 bases. In germline, CDR1 is MNHNS, CDR2 SASEGT. This CDR3 region has 12 residues. The CDR3 region has the DNA TGTGCCAGCCTCGGGACCCGGGGTGAGCAGTTCTTC. Translation: CASLGTRGEQFF.

This clonotype was seen a handful of times. The rearrangement links TRBV29-1 to TRBJ1-2; TRBD1 is a possible D gene (5 bases). V lost 5 bases and J 3 bases, leaving 13 bases between the germline ends. Germline V gives CDR1 SQVTM, CDR2 ANQGSEA. The CDR3 runs to 13 residues. The DNA of the CDR3 is TGCAGCGTTTCCCGGACGGGGGACTATGGCTACACCTTC. It specifies CSVSRTGDYGYTF.

V usage is TRBV3-1 and J usage is TRBJ1-1; D is ambiguous. The CDR3 length is 14 residues. CDR1 is LGHDT and CDR2 is YNNKEL in the germline V gene (reference sequence). The V gene lost 0 bases and the J gene lost 1 base, with 6 bases spanning the gap. The CDR3, as DNA: TGTGCCAGCAGCCAAGATGGGTCGAACACTGAAGCTTTCTTT. Protein product: CASSQDGSNTEAFF.

This clonotype was observed a handful of times. This sequence joins TRBV21-1 and TRBJ1-1; no check of the table's D call, TRBD1, against the DNA was made. TRBV21-1 is a pseudogene segment. There are 15 residues in the CDR3. The CDR3 DNA is TGTGCCAGCAGCAAAGGCGACACAGGGGGTGGTTTGGCTTTCTTT. It encodes CASSKGDTGGGLAFF.

The sample holds a few counts of this clonotype. The V call is TRBV5-4, the J call TRBJ2-5; D is uncertain. The CDR3 is 12 amino acids. V lost 0 bases, J lost 4 bases, and 4 bases lay in between. Germline V gene lookup returns CDR1 SGHNT and CDR2 YYREEE (reference sequence). CDR3 nucleotides: TGTGCCAGCAGCTTGGGTGTAGAGACCCAGTACTTC. Translating gives CASSLGVETQYF.

As concerns this clonotype: It may be a read error: a sequence one base away is much more abundant. The chain carries TRBV7-9 and TRBJ2-7, with a weak D call TRBD2 (5 bases). The germline V gene has CDR1 SEHNR and CDR2 FQNEAQ (reference sequence). V lost 8 bases to trimming and J lost 0 bases, with 14 bases between them. The CDR3 covers 14 residues. CDR3 DNA: TGTGCCAGCGGGCCCGGGAAGTTCTCCTACGAGCAGTACTTC. This gives the protein CASGPGKFSYEQYF.

The table lists this clonotype with a few counts. The genes are TRBV3-1 and TRBJ1-5; tentative D call: TRBD1 (6 bases). There are 15 residues in the CDR3. Between the trimmed V and J ends, which lost 0 bases and 5 bases, there was a span of 11 bases. Germline V lookup: CDR1 LGHDT, CDR2 YNNKEL (reference sequence). The CDR3 DNA follows: TGTGCCAGCAGCCAAGATTCACAGGGATATCAGCCCCAGCATTTT. Its protein is CASSQDSQGYQPQHF.

There are many counts of this clonotype. The chain links TRBV11-2 to TRBJ2-7; D possibly corresponds to TRBD1 (6 bases). V lost 3 bases to trimming and J lost 3 bases, with 6 bases between them. The CDR3 loop spans 12 amino acids. Germline V gene lookup returns CDR1 SGHAT and CDR2 FQNNGV. This chain's CDR3 is CASSLTGYEQYF. CDR3 sequence (DNA): TGTGCCAGCAGCTTGACAGGCTACGAGCAGTACTTC. The entire variable domain, with the rest obtained from reference TRBV11-2 and TRBJ2-7, is as follows: EAGVAQSPRYKIIEKRQSVAFWCNPISGHATLYWYQQILGQGPKLLIQFQNNGVVDDSQLPKDRFSAERLKGVDSTLKIQPAKLEDSAVYLCASSLTGYEQYFGPGTRLTVT.

This clonotype was seen more than once but under ten times. V and J are TRBV2 and TRBJ2-1, with 7 nucleotides matching TRBD1. Trimming at V came to 3 bases and at J to 4 bases, leaving 6 bases not matched to a gene. Germline V gene sequence: CDR1 SNHLY, CDR2 FYNNEI. The CDR3 sequence is 15 residues long. CDR3 bases: TGTGCCAGCAGTGATTCCGGGACAGCGTACAATGAGCAGTTCTTC. It codes for CASSDSGTAYNEQFF.

The table lists this clonotype with a few counts. J is TRBJ2-5 and V is TRBV5-1; 12 nucleotides align to TRBD1. After removal of 2 bases from V and 5 bases from J, the junction contained 4 bases not matched to a gene. Germline CDR1 SGHRS, CDR2 YFSETQ. CDR3 length equals 15 residues. The CDR3 DNA reads as TGCGCCAGCAGCTTAGGGACAGGGGGCCAGGAGACCCAGTACTTC. It codes for CASSLGTGGQETQYF.

This sequence joins TRBV7-9 and TRBJ2-3; tentatively, D is TRBD2 (5 bases). Germline CDR1 reads SEHNR; CDR2 reads FQNEAQ (reference sequence). The CDR3 has 17 amino acids. Trimming cost V 5 bases and J 0 bases, with 18 bases left between them. CDR3 DNA: TGTGCCAGCAGCCCAAAGGTTGGAAGGGAGAGCACAGATACGCAGTATTTT. Its protein product is CASSPKVGRESTDTQYF. The variable domain in full, completed from reference TRBV7-9 and TRBJ2-3, reads DTGVSQNPRHKITKRGQNVTFRCDPISEHNRLYWYRQTLGQGPEFLTYFQNEAQLEKSRLLSDRFSAERPKGSFSTLEIQRTEQGDSAMYLCASSPKVGRESTDTQYFGPGTRLTVL.

This rearrangement joins TRBV11-2 to TRBJ2-2; 14 nucleotides match TRBD2. J gave up 6 bases and V 2 bases, and 11 bases lay outside the gene matches. The length of the CDR3 is 19 residues. The germline gives CDR1 SGHAT, CDR2 FQNNGV. The chain's CDR3 is CASSLIAGTSGSRAGELFF. In DNA form, the CDR3 reads TGTGCCAGCAGCTTAATTGCCGGGACTAGCGGGAGTAGGGCCGGGGAGCTGTTTTTT.

This CDR3 reads CASSTGQTSNQPQHF. CDR3 DNA: TGTGCCAGCAGCACCGGACAGACTAGCAATCAGCCCCAGCATTTT. V and J are TRBV7-8 and TRBJ1-5, with D possibly TRBD1 on 6 matching bases. Trimming pared 5 bases from V and 0 bases from J, leaving 11 bases between. Looked up from germline, CDR1 is SGHVS and CDR2 is FQNEAQ. The CDR3 covers 15 residues.

This chain uses TRBV20-1 with TRBJ2-7; 13 bases are a match to TRBD2. Germline V CDR1 and CDR2: DFQATT, SNEGSKA (reference sequence). The CDR3 extends over 18 amino acids. V shed 1 base and J 0 bases; nucleotides not matched to a gene: 9. The DNA of the CDR3 is TGCAGTGCTAGAGGTGGAGGACTAGCGGGGGCGAGCTCCTACGAGCAGTACTTC. Residues: CSARGGGLAGASSYEQYF.

This chain uses TRBV12-3 or TRBV12-4 with TRBJ2-1; 11 bases align to TRBD1. The CDR3 runs 15 residues. Trimming cost V 5 bases and J 4 bases; bases outside gene matches: 4. The CDR3, as DNA: TGTGCCAGCAGTATGAGGGACAGGGGGTACAATGAGCAGTTCTTC. Translating gives CASSMRDRGYNEQFF.

This clonotype has a handful of counts. This sequence joins TRBV7-9 and TRBJ2-3, with unresolved D. From germline, CDR1 is SEHNR and CDR2 FQNEAQ (reference sequence). V was clipped by 3 bases and J by 2 bases, with 6 bases between them. The CDR3 is 13 amino acids. CDR3 sequence: CASSFLDTDTQYF. DNA for the CDR3: TGTGCCAGCAGCTTTCTCGACACAGATACGCAGTATTTT.

The gene calls are TRBV20-1 and TRBJ2-5, with D hard to call. The CDR3 is 12 amino acids. V lost 4 bases and J lost 5, with 11 bases in between. In germline, CDR1 is DFQATT, CDR2 SNEGSKA (reference sequence). This chain's CDR3 is CSAKYPGETQYF. CDR3 nucleotide sequence: TGCAGTGCTAAGTACCCCGGGGAGACCCAGTACTTC.

This clonotype was detected many times. The V call is TRBV28, the J call TRBJ2-5; TRBD2 aligns across 12 bases. Per germline, CDR1 MDHEN and CDR2 SYDVKM. Trimming at V came to 5 bases and at J to 1 base, leaving 2 bases not matched to a gene. The CDR3 covers 15 residues. The CDR3 reads CASSLAGGFQETQYF. The CDR3 DNA reads TGTGCCAGCAGTCTAGCGGGGGGGTTCCAAGAGACCCAGTACTTC.